This T cell receptor beta chain was recorded in a study of shared clonotypes between healthy human individuals. Repertoires were generated with immunoSEQ multiplex PCR, while TCRdb's copy carries only in-frame clones and drops some. Here the sample spans some 980,000 clones, 76% being singletons. The V segment lost 3 bases and the J segment 2 bases; nucleotides outside the gene matches: 3. Germline V CDR1 and CDR2: LNHDA, SQIVND (reference sequence). CDR3 size: 14 residues. Sequencing was carried out using memory CD4+ T cells sorted from blood. The subset denotes: CD45RA-negative fraction. The gene calls are TRBV19 and TRBJ1-2; 7 bases are shared with TRBD1. The TCR sequence derives from a man aged 18 to 35 in good health. The CDR3 DNA reads TGTGCCAGTAGTATTGCGGGACAGAACTATGGCTACACCTTC. It translates to CASSIAGQNYGYTF.